The clone carrying this T cell receptor beta chain turned up a few times. Its antigen remains unknown. The identical CDR3 is also encoded by other nucleotide sequences in the sample. Generated by immunoSEQ multiplex PCR, the TCRdb table keeps only in-frame clones and is missing some. This table has about half a million clones, roughly 80% appearing once. Unmatched junction bases numbered 2, after V lost 0 bases and J lost 0 bases. The germline V gene has CDR1 MDHEN and CDR2 SYDVKM. CDR3 length: 16 amino acids. These data belong to a study of shared clonotypes between healthy human individuals. General study results and limits: Clonotype sharing across donors was expected to vary with sequencing depth. The small donor group covered limited genetic and exposure diversity.

The sequence derives from a woman aged 40 to 49 in good health. Some clones in this sample may be carry-over from other donors' samples. Material: PBMCs. V and J are TRBV28 and TRBJ2-1; 7 bases fit TRBD2. The CDR3 is CASSLWRGSSYNEQFF. In DNA form, the CDR3 reads TGTGCCAGCAGTTTATGGCGGGGGAGCTCCTACAATGAGCAGTTCTTC.